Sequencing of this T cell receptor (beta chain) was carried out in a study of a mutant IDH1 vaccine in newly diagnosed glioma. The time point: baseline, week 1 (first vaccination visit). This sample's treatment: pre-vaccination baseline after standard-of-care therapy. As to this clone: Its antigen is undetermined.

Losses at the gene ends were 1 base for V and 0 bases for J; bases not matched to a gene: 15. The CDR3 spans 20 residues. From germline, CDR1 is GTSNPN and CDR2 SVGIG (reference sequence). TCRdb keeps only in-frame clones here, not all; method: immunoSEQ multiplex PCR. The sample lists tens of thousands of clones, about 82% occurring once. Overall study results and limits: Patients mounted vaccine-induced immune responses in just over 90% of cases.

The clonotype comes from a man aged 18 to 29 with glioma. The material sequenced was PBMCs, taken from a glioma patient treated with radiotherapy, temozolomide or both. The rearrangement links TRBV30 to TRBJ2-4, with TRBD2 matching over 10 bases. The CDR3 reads CAWSGPVGTSVPVAKNIQYF. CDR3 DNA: TGTGCCTGGAGTGGGCCTGTAGGGACTAGCGTTCCCGTAGCCAAAAACATTCAGTACTTC.